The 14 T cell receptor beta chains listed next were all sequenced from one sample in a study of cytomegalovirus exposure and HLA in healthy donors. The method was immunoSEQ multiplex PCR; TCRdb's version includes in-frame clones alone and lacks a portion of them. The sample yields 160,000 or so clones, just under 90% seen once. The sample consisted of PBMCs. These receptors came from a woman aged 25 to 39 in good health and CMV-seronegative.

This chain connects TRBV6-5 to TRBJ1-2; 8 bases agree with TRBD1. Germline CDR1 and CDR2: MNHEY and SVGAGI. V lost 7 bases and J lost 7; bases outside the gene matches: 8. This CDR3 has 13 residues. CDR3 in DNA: TGTGCCAGCACCCAATCGGACAGGGCTGGCTACACCTTC. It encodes CASTQSDRAGYTF.

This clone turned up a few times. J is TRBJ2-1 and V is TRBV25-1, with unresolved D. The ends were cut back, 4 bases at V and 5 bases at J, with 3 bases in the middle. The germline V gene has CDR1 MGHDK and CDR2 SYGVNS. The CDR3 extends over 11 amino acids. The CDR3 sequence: CASSVNNEQFF. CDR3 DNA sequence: TGTGCCAGCAGTGTAAACAATGAGCAGTTCTTC.

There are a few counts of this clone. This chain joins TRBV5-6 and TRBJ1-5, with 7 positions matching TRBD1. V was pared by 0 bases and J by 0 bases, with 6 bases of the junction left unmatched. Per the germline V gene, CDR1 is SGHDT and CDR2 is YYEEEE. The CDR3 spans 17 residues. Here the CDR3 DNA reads TGTGCCAGCAGCTTGGGAACAGGGGCCTATAGCAATCAGCCCCAGCATTTT. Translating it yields CASSLGTGAYSNQPQHF.

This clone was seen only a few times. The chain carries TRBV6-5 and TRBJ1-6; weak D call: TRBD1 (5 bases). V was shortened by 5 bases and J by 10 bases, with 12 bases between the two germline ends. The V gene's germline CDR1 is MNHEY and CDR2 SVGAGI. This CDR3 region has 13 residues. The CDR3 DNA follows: TGTGCCAGCAGTCCACACGGGGGGTCACCCCTCCACTTT. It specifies CASSPHGGSPLHF.

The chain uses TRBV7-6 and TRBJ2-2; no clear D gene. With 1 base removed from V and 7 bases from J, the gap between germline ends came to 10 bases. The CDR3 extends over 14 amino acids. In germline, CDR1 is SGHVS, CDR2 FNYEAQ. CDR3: CASSLGLADGELFF. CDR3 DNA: TGTGCCAGCAGCTTAGGACTGGCGGACGGGGAGCTGTTTTTT.

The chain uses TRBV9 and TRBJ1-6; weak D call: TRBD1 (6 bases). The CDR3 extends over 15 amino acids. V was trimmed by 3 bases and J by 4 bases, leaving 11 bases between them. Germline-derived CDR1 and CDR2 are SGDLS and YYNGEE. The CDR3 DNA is TGTGCCAGCAGCGCCGGGACACTTTATAATTCACCCCTCCACTTT. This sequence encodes CASSAGTLYNSPLHF.

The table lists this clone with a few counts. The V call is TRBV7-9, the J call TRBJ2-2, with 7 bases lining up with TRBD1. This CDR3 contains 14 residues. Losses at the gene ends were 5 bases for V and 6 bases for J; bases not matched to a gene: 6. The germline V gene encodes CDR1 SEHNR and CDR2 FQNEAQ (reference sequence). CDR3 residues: CASSRDSHPGELFF. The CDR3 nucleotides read TGTGCCAGCAGCAGGGACAGCCACCCCGGGGAGCTGTTTTTT. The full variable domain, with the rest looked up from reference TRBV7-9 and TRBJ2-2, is DTGVSQNPRHKITKRGQNVTFRCDPISEHNRLYWYRQTLGQGPEFLTYFQNEAQLEKSRLLSDRFSAERPKGSFSTLEIQRTEQGDSAMYLCASSRDSHPGELFFGEGSRLTVL.

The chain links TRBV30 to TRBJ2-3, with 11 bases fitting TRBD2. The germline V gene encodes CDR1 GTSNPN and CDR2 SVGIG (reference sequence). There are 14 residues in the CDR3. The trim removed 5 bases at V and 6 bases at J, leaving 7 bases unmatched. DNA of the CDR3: TGTGCCTGGGCACCGGGACTAGCGGCCGATACGCAGTATTTT. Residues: CAWAPGLAADTQYF.

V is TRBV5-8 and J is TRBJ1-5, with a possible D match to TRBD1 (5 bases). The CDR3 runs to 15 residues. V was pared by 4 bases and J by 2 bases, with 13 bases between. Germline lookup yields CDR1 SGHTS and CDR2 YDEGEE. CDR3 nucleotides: TGTGCCAGCAGCCACAACAGGTTAGGCAATCAGCCCCAGCATTTT. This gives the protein CASSHNRLGNQPQHF.

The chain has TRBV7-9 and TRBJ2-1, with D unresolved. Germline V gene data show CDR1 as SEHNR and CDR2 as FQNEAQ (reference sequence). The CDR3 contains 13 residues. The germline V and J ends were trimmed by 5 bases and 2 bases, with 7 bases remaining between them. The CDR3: CASSPFPYNEQFF. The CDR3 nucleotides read TGTGCCAGCAGCCCGTTTCCCTACAATGAGCAGTTCTTC.

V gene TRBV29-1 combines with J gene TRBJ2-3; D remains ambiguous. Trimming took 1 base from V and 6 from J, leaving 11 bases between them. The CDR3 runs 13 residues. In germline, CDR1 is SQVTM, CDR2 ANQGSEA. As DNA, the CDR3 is TGCAGCGTTGAAGTCTCTCCCGCGGATACGCAGTATTTT. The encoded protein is CSVEVSPADTQYF.

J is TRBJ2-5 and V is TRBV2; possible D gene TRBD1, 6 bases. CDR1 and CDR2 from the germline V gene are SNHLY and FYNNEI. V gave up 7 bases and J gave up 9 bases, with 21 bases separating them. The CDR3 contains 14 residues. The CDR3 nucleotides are TGTGCCAGCACTCCCCGGACAGCGGATGCTCCCCAGTACTTC. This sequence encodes CASTPRTADAPQYF.

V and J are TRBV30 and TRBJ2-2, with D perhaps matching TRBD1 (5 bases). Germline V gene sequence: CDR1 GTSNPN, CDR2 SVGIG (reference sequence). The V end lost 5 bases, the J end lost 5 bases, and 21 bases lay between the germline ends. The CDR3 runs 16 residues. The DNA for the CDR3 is TGTGCCTGGGAGGACCCTGGCAGGGCCTGGACCGGGGAGCTGTTTTTT. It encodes CAWEDPGRAWTGELFF. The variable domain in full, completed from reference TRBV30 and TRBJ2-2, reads SQTIHQWPATLVQPVGSPLSLECTVEGTSNPNLYWYRQAAGRGLQLLFYSVGIGQISSEVPQNLSASRPQDRQFILSSKKLLLSDSGFYLCAWEDPGRAWTGELFFGEGSRLTVL.

CDR3 in amino acids: CASSFRTGPYTEAFF. The CDR3 coding sequence is TGTGCCAGCAGTTTCCGGACAGGGCCGTACACTGAAGCTTTCTTT. V is TRBV27 and J is TRBJ1-1; TRBD1 agrees at 8 bases. The germline V gene encodes CDR1 MNHEY and CDR2 SMNVEV (reference sequence). J was trimmed by 3 bases and V by 3 bases; bases with no gene match: 6. The CDR3 has 15 residues.